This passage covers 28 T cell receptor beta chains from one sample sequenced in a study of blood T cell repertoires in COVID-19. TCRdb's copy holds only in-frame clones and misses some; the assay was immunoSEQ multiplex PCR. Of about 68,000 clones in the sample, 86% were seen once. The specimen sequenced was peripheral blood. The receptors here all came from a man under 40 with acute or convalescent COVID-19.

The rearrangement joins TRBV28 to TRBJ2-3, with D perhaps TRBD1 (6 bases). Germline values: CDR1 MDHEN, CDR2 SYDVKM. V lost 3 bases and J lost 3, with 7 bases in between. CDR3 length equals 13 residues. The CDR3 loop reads CASSLQGTDTQYF. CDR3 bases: TGTGCCAGCAGTTTGCAGGGGACAGATACGCAGTATTTT.

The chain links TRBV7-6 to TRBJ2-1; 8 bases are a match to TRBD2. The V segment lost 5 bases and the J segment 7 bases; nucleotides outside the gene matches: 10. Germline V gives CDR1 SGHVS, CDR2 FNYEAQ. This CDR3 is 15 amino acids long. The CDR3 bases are TGTGCCAGCAGCCTTGCGTCGGGAGGGACGAATGAGCAGTTCTTC. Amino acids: CASSLASGGTNEQFF.

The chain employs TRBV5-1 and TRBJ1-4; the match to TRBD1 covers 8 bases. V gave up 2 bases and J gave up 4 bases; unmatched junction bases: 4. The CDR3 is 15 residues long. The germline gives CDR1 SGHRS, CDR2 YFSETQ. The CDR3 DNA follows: TGCGCCAGCAGCTTCGGGGACAGGAGTAATGAAAAACTGTTTTTT. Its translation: CASSFGDRSNEKLFF.

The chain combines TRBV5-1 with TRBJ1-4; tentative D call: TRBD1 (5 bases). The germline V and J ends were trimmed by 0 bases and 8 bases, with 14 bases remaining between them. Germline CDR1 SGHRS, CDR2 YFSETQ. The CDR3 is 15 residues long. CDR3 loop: CASSLGADTAEKLFF. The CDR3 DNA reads TGCGCCAGCAGCTTGGGTGCGGACACCGCGGAAAAACTGTTTTTT.

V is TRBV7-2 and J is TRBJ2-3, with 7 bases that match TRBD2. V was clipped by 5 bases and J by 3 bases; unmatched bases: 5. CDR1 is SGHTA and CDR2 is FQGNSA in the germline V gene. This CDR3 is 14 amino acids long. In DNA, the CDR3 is TGTGCCAGCAGCCGCGGGAGTGGAACAGATACGCAGTATTTT. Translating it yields CASSRGSGTDTQYF.

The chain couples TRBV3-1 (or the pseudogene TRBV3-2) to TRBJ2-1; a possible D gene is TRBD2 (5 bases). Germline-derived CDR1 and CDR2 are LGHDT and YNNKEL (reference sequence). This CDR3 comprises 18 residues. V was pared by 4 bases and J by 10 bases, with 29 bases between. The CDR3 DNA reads TGTGCCAGCAGCCGAGGGAGAAATGGACGAAGAATGACTAACGAGCAGTTCTTC. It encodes CASSRGRNGRRMTNEQFF.

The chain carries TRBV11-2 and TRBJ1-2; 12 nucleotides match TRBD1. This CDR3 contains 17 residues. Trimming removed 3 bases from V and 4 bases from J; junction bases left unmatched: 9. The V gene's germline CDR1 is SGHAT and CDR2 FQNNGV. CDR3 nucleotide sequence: TGTGCCAGCAGCTTGGGGACAGGGGGCGTTATGGGCTATGGCTACACCTTC. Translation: CASSLGTGGVMGYGYTF.

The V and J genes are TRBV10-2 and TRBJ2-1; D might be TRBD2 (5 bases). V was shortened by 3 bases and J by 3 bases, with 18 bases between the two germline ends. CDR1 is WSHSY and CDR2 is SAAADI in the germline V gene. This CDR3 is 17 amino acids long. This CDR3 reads CASSEGRAHNLYNEQFF. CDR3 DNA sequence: TGCGCCAGCAGTGAAGGGCGGGCACACAACCTCTACAATGAGCAGTTCTTC.

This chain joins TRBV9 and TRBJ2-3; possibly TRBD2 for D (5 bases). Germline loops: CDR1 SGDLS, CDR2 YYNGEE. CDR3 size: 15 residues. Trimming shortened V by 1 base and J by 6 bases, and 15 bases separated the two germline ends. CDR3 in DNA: TGTGCCAGCAGCGTAACTGGCCCTCCGGGGGATACGCAGTATTTT. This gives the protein CASSVTGPPGDTQYF. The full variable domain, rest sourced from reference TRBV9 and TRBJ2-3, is DSGVTQTPKHLITATGQRVTLRCSPRSGDLSVYWYQQSLDQGLQFLIQYYNGEERAKGNILERFSAQQFPDLHSELNLSSLELGDSALYFCASSVTGPPGDTQYFGPGTRLTVL.

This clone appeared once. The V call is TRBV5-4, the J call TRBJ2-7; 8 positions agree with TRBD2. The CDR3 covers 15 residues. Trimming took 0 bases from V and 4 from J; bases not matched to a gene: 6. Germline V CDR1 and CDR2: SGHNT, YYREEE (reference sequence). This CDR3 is CASSLDPSGQYEQYF. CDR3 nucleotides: TGTGCCAGCAGCTTGGACCCTAGCGGGCAATACGAGCAGTACTTC.

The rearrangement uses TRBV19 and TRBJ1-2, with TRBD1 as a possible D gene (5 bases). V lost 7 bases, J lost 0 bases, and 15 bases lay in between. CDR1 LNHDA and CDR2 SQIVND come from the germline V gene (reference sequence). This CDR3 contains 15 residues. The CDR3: CASMRAGTSNYGYTF. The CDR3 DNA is TGTGCCAGTATGAGGGCGGGGACCTCTAACTATGGCTACACCTTC.

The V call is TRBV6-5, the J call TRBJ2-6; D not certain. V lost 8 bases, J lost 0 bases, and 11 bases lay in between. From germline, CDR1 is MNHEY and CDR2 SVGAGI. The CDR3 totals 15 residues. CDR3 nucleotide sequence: TGTGCCAGCGCAACGGTGAGCTCTGGGGCCAACGTCCTGACTTTC. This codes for CASATVSSGANVLTF.

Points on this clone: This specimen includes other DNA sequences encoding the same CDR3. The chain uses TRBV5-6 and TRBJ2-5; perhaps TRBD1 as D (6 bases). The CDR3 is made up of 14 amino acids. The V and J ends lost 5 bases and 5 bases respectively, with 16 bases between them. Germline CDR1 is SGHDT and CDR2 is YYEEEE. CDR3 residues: CASRTQGGSETQYF. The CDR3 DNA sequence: TGTGCCAGCAGGACCCAAGGGGGTTCGGAGACCCAGTACTTC.

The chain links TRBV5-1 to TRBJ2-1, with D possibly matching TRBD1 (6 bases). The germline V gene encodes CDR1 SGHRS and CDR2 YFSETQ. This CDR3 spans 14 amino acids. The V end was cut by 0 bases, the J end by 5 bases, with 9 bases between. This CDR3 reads CASSLVQGNNEQFF. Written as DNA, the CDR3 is TGCGCCAGCAGCTTGGTTCAGGGGAACAATGAGCAGTTCTTC.

For the CDR3, the DNA is TGTGCCAGCAGTGACTCCTTAGCGGGAGTTTACGAGCAGTACTTC. It specifies CASSDSLAGVYEQYF. The chain uses TRBV25-1 and TRBJ2-7, with 9 bases identical to TRBD2. Trimming at V came to 3 bases and at J to 4 bases, leaving 7 bases not matched to a gene. CDR1 and CDR2 from the germline V gene are MGHDK and SYGVNS. The CDR3 is 15 amino acids.

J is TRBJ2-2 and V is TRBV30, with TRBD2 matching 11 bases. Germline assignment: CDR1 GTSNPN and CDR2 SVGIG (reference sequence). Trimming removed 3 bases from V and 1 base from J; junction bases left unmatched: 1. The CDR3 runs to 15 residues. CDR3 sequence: CAWRGLAVNTGELFF. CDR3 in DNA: TGTGCCTGGAGGGGACTAGCGGTGAACACCGGGGAGCTGTTTTTT.

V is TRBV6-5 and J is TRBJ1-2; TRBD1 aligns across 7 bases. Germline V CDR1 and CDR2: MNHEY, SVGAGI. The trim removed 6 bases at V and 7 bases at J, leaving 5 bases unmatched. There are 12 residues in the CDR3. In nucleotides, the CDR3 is TGTGCCAGCAGCCTGACAGGGTCTGGCTACACCTTC. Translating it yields CASSLTGSGYTF.

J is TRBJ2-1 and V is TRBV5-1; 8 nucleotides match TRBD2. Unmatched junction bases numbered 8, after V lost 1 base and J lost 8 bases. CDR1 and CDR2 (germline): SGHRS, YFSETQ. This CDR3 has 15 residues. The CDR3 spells CASSLSGSPYDEQFF. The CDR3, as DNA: TGCGCCAGCAGCTTGAGCGGGAGCCCTTATGATGAGCAGTTCTTC.

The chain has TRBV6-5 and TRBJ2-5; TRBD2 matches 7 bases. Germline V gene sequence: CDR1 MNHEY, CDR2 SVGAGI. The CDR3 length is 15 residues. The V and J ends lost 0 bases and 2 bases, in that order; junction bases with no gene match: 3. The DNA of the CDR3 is TGTGCCAGCAGTTACTCCATAGCGGGTCAAGAGACCCAGTACTTC. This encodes CASSYSIAGQETQYF.

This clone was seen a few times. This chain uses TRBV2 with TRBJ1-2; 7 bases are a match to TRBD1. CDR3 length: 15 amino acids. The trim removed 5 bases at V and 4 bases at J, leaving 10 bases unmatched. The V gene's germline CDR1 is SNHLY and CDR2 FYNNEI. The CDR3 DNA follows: TGTGCCAGCAGTTCCGACCCTACAGGGGCCTATGGCTACACCTTC. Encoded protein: CASSSDPTGAYGYTF.

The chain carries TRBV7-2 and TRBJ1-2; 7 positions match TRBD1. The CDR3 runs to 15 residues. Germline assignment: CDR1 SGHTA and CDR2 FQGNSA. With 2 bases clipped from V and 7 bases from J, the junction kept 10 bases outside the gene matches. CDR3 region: CASSLSGTGTVGYTF. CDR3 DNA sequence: TGTGCCAGCAGCTTAAGCGGTACCGGGACAGTTGGCTACACCTTC.

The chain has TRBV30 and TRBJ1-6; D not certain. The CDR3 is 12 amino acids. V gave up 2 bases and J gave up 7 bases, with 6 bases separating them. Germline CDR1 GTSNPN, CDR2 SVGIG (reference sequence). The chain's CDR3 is CAWSFRNSPLHF. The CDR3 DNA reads TGTGCCTGGAGTTTCCGGAATTCACCCCTCCACTTT.

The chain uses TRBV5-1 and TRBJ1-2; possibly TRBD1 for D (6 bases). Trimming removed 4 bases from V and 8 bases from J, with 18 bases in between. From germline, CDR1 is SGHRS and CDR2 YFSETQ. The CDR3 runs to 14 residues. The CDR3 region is CASSLTQGFGGYTF. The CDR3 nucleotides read TGCGCCAGCAGCCTGACACAGGGTTTTGGCGGCTACACCTTC. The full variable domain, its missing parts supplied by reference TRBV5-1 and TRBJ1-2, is KAGVTQTPRYLIKTRGQQVTLSCSPISGHRSVSWYQQTPGQGLQFLFEYFSETQRNKGNFPGRFSGRQFSNSRSEMNVSTLELGDSALYLCASSLTQGFGGYTFGSGTRLTVV.

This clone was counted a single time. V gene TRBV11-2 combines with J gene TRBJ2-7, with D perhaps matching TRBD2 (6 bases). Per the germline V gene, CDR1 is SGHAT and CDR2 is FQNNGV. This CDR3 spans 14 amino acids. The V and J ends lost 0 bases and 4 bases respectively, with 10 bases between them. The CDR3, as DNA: TGTGCCAGCAGCTTAGAGGGGGGAACTTACGAGCAGTACTTC. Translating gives CASSLEGGTYEQYF.

Here the CDR3 DNA reads TGTGCCAGCTTAGGACAGGGAGGTTGGGAAGCTTTCTTT. As protein: CASLGQGGWEAFF. The gene calls are TRBV2 and TRBJ1-1; 8 positions match TRBD1. CDR3 length equals 13 residues. CDR1 is SNHLY and CDR2 is FYNNEI in the germline V gene. V lost 8 bases, J lost 8 bases, and 10 bases stayed unmatched.

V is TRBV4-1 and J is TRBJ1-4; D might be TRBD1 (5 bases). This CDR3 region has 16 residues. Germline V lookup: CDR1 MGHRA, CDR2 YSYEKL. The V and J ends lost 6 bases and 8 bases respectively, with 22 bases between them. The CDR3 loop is CASSPNTPGEEEKLFF. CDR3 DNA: TGCGCCAGCAGTCCGAACACACCGGGGGAAGAAGAAAAACTGTTTTTT.

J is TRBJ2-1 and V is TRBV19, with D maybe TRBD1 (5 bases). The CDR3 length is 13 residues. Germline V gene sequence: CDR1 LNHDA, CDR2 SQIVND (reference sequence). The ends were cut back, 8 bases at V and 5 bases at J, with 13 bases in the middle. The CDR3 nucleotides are TGTGCCAGTCAGGCCCAGGGCCACAATGAGCAGTTCTTC. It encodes CASQAQGHNEQFF. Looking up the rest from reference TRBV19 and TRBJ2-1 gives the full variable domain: DGGITQSPKYLFRKEGQNVTLSCEQNLNHDAMYWYRQDPGQGLRLIYYSQIVNDFQKGDIAEGYSVSREKKESFPLTVTSAQKNPTAFYLCASQAQGHNEQFFGPGTRLTVL.

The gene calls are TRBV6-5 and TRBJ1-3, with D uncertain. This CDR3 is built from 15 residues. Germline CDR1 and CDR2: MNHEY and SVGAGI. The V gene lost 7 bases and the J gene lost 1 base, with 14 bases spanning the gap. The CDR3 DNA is TGTGCCAGCAAAGAATCCGGACTATCTGGAAACACCATATATTTT. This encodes CASKESGLSGNTIYF.